Sequencing of this T cell receptor (beta chain) was carried out in a study of cytomegalovirus exposure and HLA in healthy donors. In the study overall: A preliminary data release comprised roughly 80 million unique TCRs obtained from HLA-typed donors. Study conclusions and caveats: Later on, analysis showed that most CMV-associated TCR beta chains appeared to be HLA-restricted. Cytomegalovirus-associated TCR beta chains were listed, numbering some 150.

As concerns this clone: The antigen is undetermined.

The CDR3 length is 13 residues. The germline V gene encodes CDR1 SGHTS and CDR2 YDEGEE. V shed 0 bases and J shed 4 bases, with 5 bases lying between them. PCR involved 60 Vbeta and 13 Jbeta primers. Sequenced by immunoSEQ multiplex PCR; TCRdb stores in-frame clones only, minus some. The data show fewer than 250,000 clones, with roughly four fifths seen just once and around 9.6% held by the top ten. This receptor was identified in a woman between 45 and 65 years old in good health and CMV-seropositive. J is TRBJ1-5 and V is TRBV5-8, with D uncertain. The sample comprised PBMCs. The CDR3 DNA sequence: TGTGCCAGCAGCTTGGTCCGGAATCAGCCCCAGCATTTT. Encoded protein: CASSLVRNQPQHF. Based on the CDR3 plus reference TRBV5-8 and TRBJ1-5, the full variable domain is EAGVTQSPTHLIKTRGQQATLRCSPISGHTSVYWYQQALGLGLQFLLWYDEGEERNRGNFPPRFSGRQFPNYSSELNVNALELEDSALYLCASSLVRNQPQHFGDGTRLSIL.